The clone carrying this T cell receptor (beta chain) was counted between two and nine times. Sequencing used immunoSEQ multiplex PCR; TCRdb keeps in-frame clones, though not all of them. Of under 300,000 clones listed, 84% are singletons. Enrollees, about 18 to 89 years old, lived in 24 US areas. Cohort 3 recovery required two negative PCRs, clearance, or symptom resolution. The CDR3 length is 15 residues. In germline, CDR1 is SEHNR, CDR2 FQNEAQ (reference sequence). V lost 3 bases to trimming and J lost 3 bases; unmatched junction nucleotides: 5. The data were obtained in a study of blood T cell repertoires in COVID-19.

Sequenced: PBMCs or T cells enriched from blood (not recorded which). The sequence was obtained from a man aged 45-65 years who had recovered from COVID-19. The chain recombines TRBV7-9 with TRBJ2-5; TRBD2 matches 9 bases. CDR3 DNA sequence: TGTGCCAGCAGCTTGCTATTAGCGGGAGAAGAGACCCAGTACTTC. It codes for CASSLLLAGEETQYF.